This is a list of T cell receptor beta chains from one sample in a study of prognosis after radiotherapy for stage I lung cancer. TCRdb re-derived calls from the multiplex PCR reads in MiXCR, one entry per CDR3 protein. Here the sample spans roughly 13,000 distinct CDR3 sequences, less than 50% being singletons. Sequences were derived from PBMCs, sampled before or after stereotactic body radiation therapy (not recorded which). Source of these receptors: a donor aged 50 or older with non-small cell lung cancer. Each CDR3 is given with its conserved first and last residue. The D gene is left open where the match is weak. Clone size is not always given. Where it is, it says once, few, many or a class for expanded clones.

D | J | V | size | DNA | CDR3
. | TRBJ2-3 | TRBV28 | medium-sized | TGTGCCAGCAGTTTCTGGGCAGATACGCAGTATTTT | CASSFWADTQYF
. | TRBJ2-3 | TRBV11-2 | few | TGTGCCAGCAGCTTATCGGGCAGCACAGATACGCAGTATTTT | CASSLSGSTDTQYF
. | TRBJ1-1 | TRBV6-1 | many | TGTGCCAGCAGTGATCTGGGGCTTGGGACTGAAGCTTTCTTT | CASSDLGLGTEAFF
TRBD1 | TRBJ2-6 | TRBV5-1 | . | TGCGCCAGTAGCGAAAAACCGGGACAGGGGAACTCTGGGGCCAACGTCCTGACTTTC | CASSEKPGQGNSGANVLTF
TRBD2 | TRBJ2-3 | TRBV4-3 | many | TGCGCCAGCAGCCAGGGACTAGCGGGAGGCCCAGATACGCAGTATTTT | CASSQGLAGGPDTQYF
TRBD2 | TRBJ2-1 | TRBV6-1 | . | TGTGCCAGCAGCCTGACTAGCGGGTATTACAATGATCAGTTCTTC | CASSLTSGYYNDQFF
. | TRBJ2-1 | TRBV24-1 | . | TGTGCCACCAGTGAGAGGGGGGGCGCAAGGTATGAGCAGTTCTTC | CATSERGGARYEQFF
. | TRBJ2-6 | TRBV19 | medium-sized | TGTGCCAGTAGCCGACAGGACTCTGGGGCCAACGTCCTGACTTTC | CASSRQDSGANVLTF
TRBD2 | TRBJ2-5 | TRBV20-1 | . | TGCAGTGCTACGGGACTAGCGGTAGTAATAGAAGAGACCCAGTACTTC | CSATGLAVVIEETQYF
. | TRBJ2-1 | TRBV7-9 | . | TGTGCCAGCAGCTTAGAACACAATGAGCAGTTCTTC | CASSLEHNEQFF
. | TRBJ2-7 | TRBV28 | . | TGTGCCAGTTTCCTTGGCGACGAGCAGTACTTC | CASFLGDEQYF
TRBD2 | TRBJ2-7 | TRBV15 | . | TGTGCCACCAGCAGAGATCTCTCGACTAGCGGCTGCGAGCAGTACTTC | CATSRDLSTSGCEQYF
TRBD1 | TRBJ1-5 | TRBV5-1 | medium-sized | TGCGCCAGCAGCATATCCGGGACAGGAGAGCAGCCCCAGCATTTT | CASSISGTGEQPQHF
TRBD2 | TRBJ2-7 | TRBV6-4 | . | TGTGCCAGCAGTGAGCGACTAGCGGGAGTTACCCCTGACGAGCAGTACTTC | CASSERLAGVTPDEQYF
. | TRBJ1-6 | TRBV20-1 | . | TGCAGTGTCCGGGGGAGAAATTCACCCCTCCACTTT | CSVRGRNSPLHF
TRBD2 | TRBJ2-5 | TRBV30 | few | TGTGCCTGGGGGACTAGCGGGAGTCGGGTGGGAGAGACCCAGTACTTC | CAWGTSGSRVGETQYF
TRBD1 | TRBJ2-1 | TRBV11-3 | medium-sized | TGTGCCAGCAGCGAAGGGATACTCGGGACAGGGCACAATGAGCAGTTCTTC | CASSEGILGTGHNEQFF
. | TRBJ2-7 | TRBV5-1 | . | TGCGCCAGCAGCCTACTGCCCGGGTCCTCCTACGAGCAGTACTTC | CASSLLPGSSYEQYF
TRBD1 | TRBJ2-1 | TRBV28 | medium-sized | TGTGCCAGCAGATCAAGACAGGGGGCTAACAATGAGCAGTTCTTC | CASRSRQGANNEQFF